The entry below describes one T cell receptor beta chain. Its specificity is unknown. The CDR3 has 15 amino acids. Germline V gives CDR1 LGHNA, CDR2 YNFKEQ. V lost 0 bases, J lost 1 base, and 8 bases lay in between. Assay used: immunoSEQ multiplex PCR; TCRdb lists only in-frame clones, some missing. The sample includes about 40,000 clones, roughly two thirds of them seen just once. The sample belongs to a study of cytotoxic CD8 clonotypes in ibrutinib-treated CLL. Study-level information: Among the patients, over 9 presented as relapsed/refractory and about 14 as treatment-naive; roughly 17 showed unmutated IGHV.

Points from the study as a whole: A rise in clonality was seen at ibrutinib response, and a fall back toward baseline was seen at progression.

This TCR came from a human donor with chronic lymphocytic leukemia. The chain joins TRBV4-2 to TRBJ2-3; D unclear. The starting material was PBMCs, obtained at disease progression, from a patient treated with ibrutinib. The CDR3, as DNA: TGTGCCAGCAGCCAAGAGACTCGGGGCACAGATACGCAGTATTTT. This encodes CASSQETRGTDTQYF.